This entry lists 27 T cell receptor beta chains sequenced from one sample in a study of low-dose radiotherapy and immunotherapy resistance in tumors. Time point defined: after trial treatment. This sample's treatment: LDRT plus nivolumab, ipilimumab, low-dose cyclophosphamide and aspirin (RACIN trial). Gene-specific TRAV and TRBV primers were used for first-strand cDNA, covering alpha and beta chains. The PCR that amplified TCRs ran for around 22 cycles, relying on a constant-region primer and a V-primer adapter. TCRdb re-called the reads through MiXCR, storing one row per CDR3 protein. The data hold around 80,000 distinct CDR3 sequences, with 17% observed a single time. The sequencing here drew on PBMCs, taken after low-dose radiotherapy plus immunotherapy. The receptors stem from a male donor with prostate cancer.

This clonotype was counted many times. The rearrangement links TRBV7-3 to TRBJ1-1; 7 bases are a match to TRBD1. Germline values: CDR1 SGHTA, CDR2 FQGTGA. The length of the CDR3 is 13 residues. J lost 7 bases, V lost 5 bases, and 7 bases had no gene match. CDR3 loop: CASSRGGGGEAFF. CDR3 in DNA: TGTGCCAGCAGCCGGGGAGGGGGCGGTGAAGCTTTCTTT. Complete variable domain (other parts from reference TRBV7-3 and TRBJ1-1): GAGVSQTPSNKVTEKGKYVELRCDPISGHTALYWYRQSLGQGPEFLIYFQGTGAADDSGLPNDRFFAVRPEGSVSTLKIQRTERGDSAVYLCASSRGGGGEAFFGQGTRLTVV.

Many counts were recorded for this clonotype. V usage is TRBV20-1 and J usage is TRBJ2-1, with a weak D call TRBD2 (5 bases). The length of the CDR3 is 15 residues. Germline assignment: CDR1 DFQATT and CDR2 SNEGSKA (reference sequence). V lost 0 bases and J lost 10, with 19 bases in between. CDR3 sequence (DNA): TGCAGTGCTAGAGATGTAGCCTCCCCGGGAATGGAGCAGTTCTTC. Amino acids: CSARDVASPGMEQFF.

This clonotype appeared a few times. The chain couples TRBV3-1 to TRBJ2-1; 8 nucleotides align to TRBD1. The junction had 7 bases not matched to a gene; V was cut back by 4 bases and J by 5 bases. The CDR3 extends over 15 amino acids. CDR1 is LGHDT, CDR2 YNNKEL, per germline (reference sequence). This chain's CDR3 is CASSPGQGVDNEQFF. CDR3 nucleotide sequence: TGTGCCAGCAGCCCCGGACAGGGCGTTGACAATGAGCAGTTCTTC.

This clonotype was counted at least ten times. The chain has TRBV4-3 and TRBJ2-5, with 7 bases matching TRBD2. The CDR3 spans 17 residues. CDR1 is LGHNA and CDR2 is YSLEER in the germline V gene. V was clipped by 1 base and J by 5 bases; unmatched bases: 13. The CDR3 spells CASSQVSAGVYGETQYF. The CDR3 region has the DNA TGCGCCAGCAGCCAAGTTTCTGCGGGAGTTTATGGGGAGACCCAGTACTTC.

This clonotype was recorded many times. CDR3 bases: TGCGCCAGCAGACGACTACTAGCGGGAGGGAGCACAGATACGCAGTATTTT. Its translation: CASRRLLAGGSTDTQYF. The chain joins TRBV5-1 to TRBJ2-3, with 13 bases fitting TRBD2. Germline lookup yields CDR1 SGHRS and CDR2 YFSETQ. The CDR3 has 17 residues. After removal of 5 bases from V and 0 bases from J, the junction contained 6 bases not matched to a gene. Variable domain in full (rest from reference TRBV5-1 and TRBJ2-3): KAGVTQTPRYLIKTRGQQVTLSCSPISGHRSVSWYQQTPGQGLQFLFEYFSETQRNKGNFPGRFSGRQFSNSRSEMNVSTLELGDSALYLCASRRLLAGGSTDTQYFGPGTRLTVL.

The table lists this clonotype with many counts. V and J are TRBV7-9 and TRBJ2-7; perhaps TRBD1 as D (7 bases). Trimming removed 5 bases from V and 5 bases from J, with 28 bases in between. CDR1 and CDR2 from the germline V gene are SEHNR and FQNEAQ (reference sequence). The CDR3 sequence is 18 residues long. The CDR3 loop is CASSRDDPQGGRRHEQYF. In DNA, the CDR3 is TGTGCCAGCAGCCGAGATGACCCGCAGGGGGGCAGGAGGCACGAGCAGTACTTC.

This clonotype showed up many times. The chain couples TRBV10-3 to TRBJ1-5, with D maybe TRBD1 (6 bases). The CDR3 loop spans 17 amino acids. Germline loops: CDR1 ENHRY, CDR2 SYGVKD. V lost 6 bases and J 0 bases, leaving 18 bases between the germline ends. In DNA, the CDR3 is TGTGCCATCAGCCCCACTGCCGGACAGATTAGCAATCAGCCCCAGCATTTT. Amino acid sequence: CAISPTAGQISNQPQHF.

The table lists this clonotype with many counts. The genes are TRBV15 and TRBJ2-3, with D maybe TRBD2 (7 bases). The CDR3 extends over 17 amino acids. Germline V CDR1 and CDR2: LNHNV, YYDKDF (reference sequence). Trimming cost V 3 bases and J 7 bases, with 23 bases left between them. As DNA, the CDR3 is TGTGCCACCAGCAGCCAAGGGGGAGCGGGGTGGGTAAATACGCAGTATTTT. It encodes CATSSQGGAGWVNTQYF.

This clonotype occurred many times. This rearrangement joins TRBV9 to TRBJ2-5; D not resolved. Germline values: CDR1 SGDLS, CDR2 YYNGEE. The CDR3 has 15 residues. Trimming stripped 3 bases from V and 1 base from J, with 13 bases between. This chain's CDR3 is CASSGRTGVQETQYF. The CDR3 nucleotides read TGTGCCAGCAGCGGGCGGACGGGTGTCCAAGAGACCCAGTACTTC.

The table lists this clonotype with many counts. The chain is built from TRBV25-1 and TRBJ2-1; 7 bases line up with TRBD1. V shed 6 bases, J shed 5 bases, and the junction held 4 bases outside the gene matches. The CDR3 contains 13 residues. From germline, CDR1 is MGHDK and CDR2 SYGVNS. CDR3 bases: TGTGCCAGCAGAGGGACAGAAGACAATGAGCAGTTCTTC. Protein sequence: CASRGTEDNEQFF. Using reference TRBV25-1 and TRBJ2-1 for the parts outside the CDR3, the full variable domain is EADIYQTPRYLVIGTGKKITLECSQTMGHDKMYWYQQDPGMELHLIHYSYGVNSTEKGDLSSESTVSRIRTEHFPLTLESARPSHTSQYLCASRGTEDNEQFFGPGTRLTVL.

V usage is TRBV28 and J usage is TRBJ2-7, with 7 bases fitting TRBD2. This CDR3 has 12 amino acids. The germline CDR1 and CDR2 sequences are MDHEN and SYDVKM. Trimming at V came to 6 bases and at J to 1 base, leaving 0 bases not matched to a gene. CDR3 residues: CASRGGSYEQYF. In DNA form, the CDR3 reads TGTGCCAGCAGGGGGGGGTCCTACGAGCAGTACTTC.

This clonotype was seen many times. J is TRBJ1-2 and V is TRBV28; 8 nucleotides match TRBD1. The length of the CDR3 is 14 residues. V gave up 5 bases and J gave up 7 bases; unmatched junction bases: 9. Germline V gives CDR1 MDHEN, CDR2 SYDVKM. The CDR3 is CASSLPQGVSGYTF. The DNA of the CDR3 is TGTGCCAGCAGTCTGCCACAGGGGGTGAGTGGCTACACCTTC.

This clonotype was detected many times. The gene calls are TRBV5-4 and TRBJ2-6; D call uncertain. Germline V lookup: CDR1 SGHNT, CDR2 YYREEE (reference sequence). This CDR3 has 15 residues. The V end lost 2 bases, the J end lost 4 bases, and 10 bases lay between the germline ends. This CDR3 is CASSFSINGANVLTF. The CDR3 DNA follows: TGTGCCAGCAGCTTTAGTATAAACGGGGCCAACGTCCTGACTTTC.

This clonotype was seen ten or more times. CDR3 loop: CATSIDREANYGYTF. CDR3 nucleotides: TGTGCCACCAGTATTGACAGGGAAGCTAACTATGGCTACACCTTC. The rearrangement uses TRBV15 and TRBJ1-2; 7 bases line up with TRBD1. The CDR3 extends over 15 amino acids. The ends lost 6 bases at V and 0 bases at J; junction bases unmatched: 7. Germline CDR1 is LNHNV and CDR2 is YYDKDF (reference sequence).

V gene TRBV6-5 combines with J gene TRBJ2-5; the D gene is possibly TRBD2 (6 bases). Trimming cost V 2 bases and J 8 bases, with 24 bases left between them. Germline V gene sequence: CDR1 MNHEY, CDR2 SVGAGI. This CDR3 is built from 17 residues. For the CDR3, the DNA is TGTGCCAGCAGTTACACCCTGTCTACGGCTACGGGGGTCACCCAGTACTTC. It is translated as CASSYTLSTATGVTQYF.

The CDR3 DNA is TGTGCCAGCAGCGTAGCGGCAGGGCACAATGAGCAGTTCTTC. It encodes CASSVAAGHNEQFF. The genes are TRBV9 and TRBJ2-1, with a possible D match to TRBD1 (5 bases). The CDR3 totals 14 residues. CDR1 is SGDLS and CDR2 is YYNGEE in the germline V gene. The V end lost 0 bases, the J end lost 5 bases, and 9 bases lay between the germline ends.

This clonotype has only a few counts. The chain combines TRBV5-3 with TRBJ2-7, with D maybe TRBD2 (6 bases). TRBV5-3 is flagged as an ORF with uncertain function. The V end lost 8 bases, the J end lost 0 bases, and 21 bases lay between the germline ends. This CDR3 comprises 16 residues. Here the CDR3 DNA reads TGTGCCAGCACCCCGCGGGGACTCGGAAGCTCCTACGAGCAGTACTTC. As protein: CASTPRGLGSSYEQYF.

This clonotype was detected a few times. The V gene is TRBV20-1, the J gene TRBJ2-7; 11 bases are shared with TRBD2. The CDR3 is made up of 13 amino acids. V shed 6 bases, J shed 6 bases, and the junction held 7 bases outside the gene matches. Germline values: CDR1 DFQATT, CDR2 SNEGSKA (reference sequence). Here the CDR3 reads CSATGLAEAEQYF. The CDR3 region has the DNA TGCAGTGCAACGGGACTAGCGGAGGCCGAGCAGTACTTC.

The J gene is TRBJ2-7, the V gene TRBV6-2 or TRBV6-3; TRBD2 aligns across 9 bases. CDR1 and CDR2 from the germline V gene are MNHEY and SVGEGT. This CDR3 is built from 16 residues. The V segment lost 6 bases and the J segment 0 bases; nucleotides outside the gene matches: 9. CDR3 amino acids: CASSTLLAGFSYEQYF. The DNA of the CDR3 is TGTGCCAGCAGCACCCTCCTAGCGGGGTTCTCCTACGAGCAGTACTTC.

This clonotype has at least ten counts. The rearrangement links TRBV20-1 to TRBJ2-7, with a tentative D call TRBD2 (5 bases). From germline, CDR1 is DFQATT and CDR2 SNEGSKA (reference sequence). This CDR3 comprises 11 residues. CDR3 amino acids: CRPSGSDEQYF. CDR3 sequence (DNA): TGCAGACCATCTGGGAGCGACGAGCAGTACTTC.

The rearrangement links TRBV19 to TRBJ2-7, with D possibly TRBD1 on 6 matching bases. CDR1 LNHDA and CDR2 SQIVND come from the germline V gene (reference sequence). The CDR3 runs 13 residues. Deletions cut 10 bases from V and 4 bases from J, with 17 bases between. CDR3 in DNA: TGTGCCACCGAAGCCGGACAGACTTACGAGCAGTACTTC. Translation: CATEAGQTYEQYF.

This clonotype was detected ten times or more. This sequence joins TRBV20-1 and TRBJ1-2; no firm D call. The CDR3 has 14 amino acids. V shed 0 bases and J shed 8 bases, with 16 bases lying between them. Per the germline V gene, CDR1 is DFQATT and CDR2 is SNEGSKA (reference sequence). The CDR3 region is CSARDPNMADGYTF. The CDR3, as DNA: TGCAGTGCTAGAGATCCGAATATGGCGGACGGCTACACCTTC.

The chain couples TRBV7-2 to TRBJ2-7; 10 bases are shared with TRBD2. Trimming took 0 bases from V and 6 from J; bases not matched to a gene: 8. The germline CDR1 and CDR2 sequences are SGHTA and FQGNSA. This CDR3 has 16 amino acids. The CDR3 DNA is TGTGCCAGCAGCTTAGCGCCTAGCGGGAGCGGGGCCGAGCAGTACTTC. This gives the protein CASSLAPSGSGAEQYF.

This clonotype was counted at least ten times. The chain uses TRBV12-3 or TRBV12-4 and TRBJ2-2, with 8 nucleotides matching TRBD1. The CDR3 extends over 15 amino acids. Germline trimming cut 6 bases from V and 1 base from J; bases unmatched to any gene: 4. Written as DNA, the CDR3 is TGTGCCAGCAGGCCCGGGACAGGGAACACCGGGGAGCTGTTTTTT. Its protein is CASRPGTGNTGELFF.

The J gene is TRBJ1-1, the V gene TRBV5-1; TRBD1 might be the D (5 bases). The CDR3 has 14 amino acids. Trimming removed 2 bases at V and 1 base at J, with 9 bases between. Germline V gene lookup returns CDR1 SGHRS and CDR2 YFSETQ. The CDR3 protein is CASSFQGGNTEAFF. In nucleotides, the CDR3 is TGCGCCAGCAGCTTTCAGGGAGGGAACACTGAAGCTTTCTTT.

In its sample, this clonotype was seen many times. The V call is TRBV20-1, the J call TRBJ2-1, with 11 bases identical to TRBD2. Germline loops: CDR1 DFQATT, CDR2 SNEGSKA (reference sequence). The ends lost 6 bases at V and 3 bases at J; junction bases unmatched: 7. The CDR3 runs to 15 residues. DNA for the CDR3: TGCAGTGCCCAAGAGGGGACTAGCGGCTACAATGAGCAGTTCTTC. Amino acids: CSAQEGTSGYNEQFF.

Remarks on this clonotype: The DNA is left out, because the CDR3 cannot be placed on it with certainty; the CDR3 is given as TCRdb lists it. The chain is built from TRBV7-3 and TRBJ2-2; the table's D call of TRBD1 was not tested on the DNA. Germline lookup yields CDR1 SGHTA and CDR2 FQGTGA. With termini counted, the CDR3 has 15 amino acids. The CDR3 reads CAVGDRATGELFFFF.